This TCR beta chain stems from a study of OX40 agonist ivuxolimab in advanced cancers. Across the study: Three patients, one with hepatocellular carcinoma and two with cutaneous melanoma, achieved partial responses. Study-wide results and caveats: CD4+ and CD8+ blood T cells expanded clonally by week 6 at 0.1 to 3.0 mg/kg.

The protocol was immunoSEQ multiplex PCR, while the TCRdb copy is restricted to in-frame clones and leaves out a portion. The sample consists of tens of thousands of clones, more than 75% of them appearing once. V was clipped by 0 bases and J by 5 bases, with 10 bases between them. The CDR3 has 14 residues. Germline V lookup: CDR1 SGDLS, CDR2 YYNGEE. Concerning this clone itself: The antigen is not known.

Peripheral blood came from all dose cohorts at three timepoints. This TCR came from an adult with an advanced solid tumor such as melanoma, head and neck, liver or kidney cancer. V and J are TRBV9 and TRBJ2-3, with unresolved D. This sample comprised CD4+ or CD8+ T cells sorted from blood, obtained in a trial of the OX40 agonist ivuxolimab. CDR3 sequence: CASSVGHPGDTQYF. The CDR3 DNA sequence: TGTGCCAGCAGCGTAGGGCATCCGGGAGATACGCAGTATTTT.